The next 5 T cell receptor beta chains were all read from a single sample in a study of T cell clones after liver transplantation. Libraries were prepared by immunoSEQ multiplex PCR; TCRdb keeps only in-frame clonotypes and omits some of them. The sample yields some 110,000 clones, around four fifths seen once. The starting material was CD4+ T cells from blood, obtained before liver transplant. The receptors were gathered from a human donor who received a liver transplant.

The chain combines TRBV7-2 with TRBJ1-5; D perhaps matches TRBD1 (5 bases). This CDR3 is built from 13 residues. CDR1 is SGHTA, CDR2 FQGNSA, per germline. V was pared by 5 bases and J by 6 bases, with 11 bases between. This chain's CDR3 is CASSPGGVQPQHF. The CDR3 DNA sequence: TGTGCCAGCAGCCCCGGGGGGGTTCAGCCCCAGCATTTT.

The chain joins TRBV5-1 to TRBJ2-1; 10 bases line up with TRBD2. The CDR3 length is 20 residues. From germline, CDR1 is SGHRS and CDR2 YFSETQ. V lost 4 bases, J lost 0 bases, and 16 bases stayed unmatched. The DNA of the CDR3 is TGCGCCAGCAGCGGCTGGACTAGCGGCTCAAAGCGAAGCTCCTACAATGAGCAGTTCTTC. This encodes CASSGWTSGSKRSSYNEQFF.

The rearrangement uses TRBV25-1 and TRBJ2-5, with D perhaps being TRBD1 or TRBD2 (5 bases each). The length of the CDR3 is 16 residues. The V end lost 2 bases, the J end lost 5 bases, and 18 bases lay between the germline ends. Per germline, CDR1 MGHDK and CDR2 SYGVNS. CDR3 sequence: CASSEGLGPRPETQYF. The CDR3 DNA follows: TGTGCCAGCAGTGAAGGATTGGGACCCCGGCCCGAGACCCAGTACTTC.

This chain joins TRBV18 and TRBJ2-4; D could derive from TRBD1 or TRBD2 (5 bases each). V lost 1 base, J lost 1 base, and 5 bases lay in between. The CDR3 loop spans 14 amino acids. From germline, CDR1 is KGHSH and CDR2 LQKENI. CDR3 in DNA: TGTGCCAGCTCACCACGGGGGGCCAAAAACATTCAGTACTTC. This gives the protein CASSPRGAKNIQYF.

This clone came up once. CDR3 in amino acids: CASSPRGGNTEAFF. The CDR3 nucleotides read TGTGCCAGCAGCCCACGAGGGGGGAACACTGAAGCTTTCTTT. J is TRBJ1-1 and V is TRBV7-9; possible D gene TRBD1, 6 bases. With 5 bases removed from V and 1 base from J, the gap between germline ends came to 11 bases. Germline V lookup: CDR1 SEHNR, CDR2 FQNEAQ (reference sequence). The CDR3 contains 14 residues. Full variable domain (outside the CDR3, taken from reference TRBV7-9 and TRBJ1-1): DTGVSQNPRHKITKRGQNVTFRCDPISEHNRLYWYRQTLGQGPEFLTYFQNEAQLEKSRLLSDRFSAERPKGSFSTLEIQRTEQGDSAMYLCASSPRGGNTEAFFGQGTRLTVV.